The source of this TCR beta chain is a study of technical replicates of blood from a handful of donors (dated 2017 in TCRdb). V and J lose 3 bases and 2 bases, and a span of 8 bases separates them. Including cysteine and phenylalanine, the CDR3 has 13 amino acids. The sequence is cut down to CDR3 DNA, 39 bases in frame from base 1. CDR1 and CDR2 are read off the germline V gene as SGHDN and FVKESK. Library prep was done by the immunoSEQ multiplex PCR assay. In TCRdb, the immuneACCESS table is reduced to in-frame sequences with V and J assigned. These tables do not hold every clone; where another copy was compared, an unresolved V gene accounts for under half, and the others remain unexplained. This sample gives approximately 97,000 clones in total; 95% to 96% of them show up just once. The ten largest clones represent 0.36% of the sample. As to this clone: The clone's antigen remains unknown. The sample holds no much larger clone one base away, and base qualities are not on file.

The receptor was derived from a human donor in good health. Source material: T cells isolated from PBMCs. The rearranged chain carries TRBV14 and TRBJ2-7; the D region possibly corresponds to TRBD2 (5 bases align). The CDR3 region: CASSQGSPYEQYF. The DNA reads as follows: TGTGCCAGCAGCCAGGGGAGCCCCTACGAGCAGTACTTC.